Below, one T cell receptor beta chain is given with its context. Its matching antigen is unknown. The CDR3 sequence is 15 residues long. Trimming removed 1 base at V and 0 bases at J, with 7 bases between. The V gene's germline CDR1 is LNHNV and CDR2 YYDKDF (reference sequence). MiXCR was run by TCRdb on the PCR reads, yielding one entry per CDR3 protein. This table holds about 65,000 distinct CDR3 sequences, 17% found once. Based on a CD8+CD4-CCR7+CD45RA+ profile, naive CD8 T cells were sorted. The sample comes from a study of molecular identifiers for immune sequencing clone quantification. Study results and caveats: Sizes of clones that are highly expanded could be underestimated (if identical TCR molecules share a barcode).

This chain uses TRBV15 with TRBJ1-5; tentative D call: TRBD1 (5 bases). The clonotype comes from a human donor in good health. Some libraries in this study had Jurkat cell RNA spiked in. The material sequenced was naive CD8+ T cells from blood, with Jurkat cell RNA spiked in. Subset reported: FACS-sorted CD8+CD4-CCR7+CD45RA+ naive T cells. CDR3 sequence reads: CATSRAGLSNQPQHF. CDR3 DNA: TGTGCCACCAGCAGAGCGGGACTTAGCAATCAGCCCCAGCATTTT.